The 24 T cell receptor beta chains in this list originate from one sample, sequenced in a study of T cell responses to AZD1222 COVID-19 vaccine. Method: immunoSEQ multiplex PCR; TCRdb's copy keeps in-frame clones and lacks some. The top ten clones hold less than 9.5% of a sample with roughly 110,000 clones, roughly 87% of them seen once. Sequencing used peripheral blood, obtained 28 days after the second AZD1222 dose. The receptors stem from an adult who received the AZD1222 COVID-19 vaccine.

The chain couples TRBV7-9 to TRBJ2-7; 7 positions agree with TRBD2. Trimming took 5 bases from V and 2 from J; bases not matched to a gene: 6. Per the germline V gene, CDR1 is SEHNR and CDR2 is FQNEAQ (reference sequence). CDR3 length: 14 amino acids. Here the CDR3 DNA reads TGTGCCAGCAGCCCCCCGGGGGGTCCCTACGAGCAGTACTTC. Translating it yields CASSPPGGPYEQYF.

V gene TRBV6-6 combines with J gene TRBJ1-4, with D possibly TRBD1 on 6 matching bases. The V and J ends lost 2 bases and 8 bases respectively, with 12 bases between them. The CDR3 contains 14 residues. Germline V gene sequence: CDR1 MNHNY, CDR2 SVGAGI (reference sequence). DNA for the CDR3: TGTGCCAGCAGTTACGCGGACAGAGCAGAAAAACTGTTTTTT. This sequence encodes CASSYADRAEKLFF.

The V and J genes are TRBV6-2 or TRBV6-3 and TRBJ2-5; 8 nucleotides line up with TRBD2. The CDR3 length is 15 residues. J gave up 5 bases and V 6 bases, and 11 bases lay outside the gene matches. Germline assignment: CDR1 MNHEY and CDR2 SVGEGT. CDR3 loop: CASSSGGLAAETQYF. The CDR3 nucleotides are TGTGCCAGCAGCTCGGGTGGACTAGCTGCGGAGACCCAGTACTTC.

The rearrangement joins TRBV6-2 or TRBV6-3 to TRBJ1-5; D gene ambiguous. The CDR3 contains 14 residues. The V end lost 4 bases, the J end lost 1 base, and 8 bases lay between the germline ends. In germline, CDR1 is MNHEY, CDR2 SVGEGT. The CDR3, as DNA: TGTGCCAGCAGTTTTTTAGGCAGCAATCAGCCCCAGCATTTT. Translation gives CASSFLGSNQPQHF.

The rearrangement joins TRBV19 to TRBJ1-2; TRBD1 is a possible D gene (5 bases). Germline V gene lookup returns CDR1 LNHDA and CDR2 SQIVND (reference sequence). This CDR3 contains 18 residues. V lost 0 bases and J lost 0, with 17 bases in between. The chain's CDR3 is CASSIERQKPPSNYGYTF. CDR3 DNA: TGTGCCAGTAGTATAGAAAGACAGAAACCACCTTCTAACTATGGCTACACCTTC.

The V gene is TRBV19, the J gene TRBJ1-6; 7 nucleotides align to TRBD1. Trimming cost V 4 bases and J 8 bases; bases outside gene matches: 2. From germline, CDR1 is LNHDA and CDR2 SQIVND (reference sequence). The CDR3 spans 13 residues. CDR3 amino acids: CASSRDRDSPLHF. In DNA form, the CDR3 reads TGTGCCAGTAGTAGGGACAGAGATTCACCCCTCCACTTT.

The chain recombines TRBV27 with TRBJ1-5; D unresolved. Germline V lookup: CDR1 MNHEY, CDR2 SMNVEV (reference sequence). V was clipped by 2 bases and J by 3 bases, with 8 bases between them. The CDR3 extends over 14 amino acids. As DNA, the CDR3 is TGTGCCAGCAGTTTAGCGGTAAACAATCAGCCCCAGCATTTT. Translated: CASSLAVNNQPQHF.

This chain connects TRBV6-5 to TRBJ2-7; D is unresolved. V was shortened by 2 bases and J by 8 bases, with 7 bases between the two germline ends. The CDR3 spans 11 residues. Germline V gene sequence: CDR1 MNHEY, CDR2 SVGAGI. CDR3: CASSYGGKQYF. CDR3 DNA sequence: TGTGCCAGCAGTTACGGTGGCAAGCAGTACTTC.

This sequence joins TRBV19 and TRBJ1-1; D might be TRBD1 (5 bases). V lost 6 bases and J 3 bases, leaving 11 bases between the germline ends. This CDR3 spans 13 amino acids. Looked up from germline, CDR1 is LNHDA and CDR2 is SQIVND (reference sequence). The CDR3, as DNA: TGTGCCAGTAGACCTTGGGGGGACACTGAAGCTTTCTTT. Amino acids: CASRPWGDTEAFF. The full variable domain, in which reference TRBV19 and TRBJ1-1 provide the parts outside the CDR3, is DGGITQSPKYLFRKEGQNVTLSCEQNLNHDAMYWYRQDPGQGLRLIYYSQIVNDFQKGDIAEGYSVSREKKESFPLTVTSAQKNPTAFYLCASRPWGDTEAFFGQGTRLTVV.

This chain uses TRBV10-1 with TRBJ2-5; D call uncertain. In germline, CDR1 is WNHNN, CDR2 SYGVQD (reference sequence). The V and J ends lost 10 bases and 2 bases respectively, with 11 bases between them. This CDR3 is built from 12 residues. CDR3 coding DNA: TGCGCCACCCCGAGTAGACAAGAGACCCAGTACTTC. Amino acid sequence: CATPSRQETQYF.

Comments on this clone: At one end the junction does not follow the germline gene, possibly because of a read error. The CDR3 region has the DNA TGTGTCAGTAGCCGTGGGGGCGTCGACACTGAAGCTTTCTTT. This encodes CVSSRGGVDTEAFF. V is TRBV19 and J is TRBJ1-1; a weak D match, TRBD1 (6 bases). The germline V gene has CDR1 LNHDA and CDR2 SQIVND (reference sequence). The CDR3 is 14 residues long.

The V call is TRBV7-2, the J call TRBJ2-3; 10 bases align to TRBD2. In germline, CDR1 is SGHTA, CDR2 FQGNSA. The CDR3 length is 16 residues. V shed 2 bases and J 4 bases; nucleotides not matched to a gene: 6. CDR3 nucleotides: TGTGCCAGCAGCTTAAGTCCTAGCGGGGGTGCAGATACGCAGTATTTT. Translation: CASSLSPSGGADTQYF.

The rearrangement links TRBV5-8 to TRBJ2-3; 10 nucleotides line up with TRBD1. Germline V gene sequence: CDR1 SGHTS, CDR2 YDEGEE. This CDR3 is 16 amino acids long. Unmatched junction bases numbered 4, after V lost 3 bases and J lost 0 bases. In DNA form, the CDR3 reads TGTGCCAGCAGCTGGGGGACAGGGGTTAGCACAGATACGCAGTATTTT. It encodes CASSWGTGVSTDTQYF. The whole variable domain, remainder taken from reference TRBV5-8 and TRBJ2-3, is EAGVTQSPTHLIKTRGQQATLRCSPISGHTSVYWYQQALGLGLQFLLWYDEGEERNRGNFPPRFSGRQFPNYSSELNVNALELEDSALYLCASSWGTGVSTDTQYFGPGTRLTVL.

This chain joins TRBV4-2 and TRBJ2-4; a possible D gene is TRBD2 (5 bases). Trimming took off 0 bases at V and 6 bases at J, with 15 bases between the two ends. Germline V gene lookup returns CDR1 LGHNA and CDR2 YNFKEQ. The CDR3 has 16 residues. The CDR3 DNA sequence: TGTGCCAGCAGCCAAGACAAGGGCTCGGGATTAAACATTCAGTACTTC. Protein sequence: CASSQDKGSGLNIQYF.

V and J are TRBV28 and TRBJ2-7; tentatively, D is TRBD1 or TRBD2 (5 bases each). The CDR3 has 15 amino acids. The germline V gene encodes CDR1 MDHEN and CDR2 SYDVKM. The V and J ends lost 6 bases and 5 bases respectively, with 20 bases between them. The CDR3 region has the DNA TGTGCCAGCAGCCCCGGGACCCCTGTAAGGCACGAGCAGTACTTC. This encodes CASSPGTPVRHEQYF.

This clone was seen a single time. V gene TRBV18 combines with J gene TRBJ2-5, with D unresolved. The CDR3 is made up of 12 amino acids. V lost 3 bases to trimming and J lost 1 base, with 3 bases between them. Germline lookup yields CDR1 KGHSH and CDR2 LQKENI. CDR3 nucleotide sequence: TGTGCCAGCTCACCGACCCAAGAGACCCAGTACTTC. Amino acids: CASSPTQETQYF. Using reference TRBV18 and TRBJ2-5 for the parts outside the CDR3, the full variable domain is NAGVMQNPRHLVRRRGQEARLRCSPMKGHSHVYWYRQLPEEGLKFMVYLQKENIIDESGMPKERFSAEFPKEGPSILRIQQVVRGDSAAYFCASSPTQETQYFGPGTRLLVL.

This chain links TRBV5-4 with TRBJ2-7; maybe TRBD1 (5 bases). This CDR3 is built from 13 residues. Germline V gives CDR1 SGHNT, CDR2 YYREEE (reference sequence). With 4 bases removed from V and 5 bases from J, the gap between germline ends came to 13 bases. CDR3 bases: TGTGCCAGCAGCCTACAGGTAGCCCACGAGCAGTACTTC. It codes for CASSLQVAHEQYF. Looking up the rest from reference TRBV5-4 and TRBJ2-7 gives the full variable domain: ETGVTQSPTHLIKTRGQQVTLRCSSQSGHNTVSWYQQALGQGPQFIFQYYREEENGRGNFPPRFSGLQFPNYSSELNVNALELDDSALYLCASSLQVAHEQYFGPGTRLTVT.

The V gene is TRBV28, the J gene TRBJ1-3; D may be TRBD1 (5 bases). The V and J ends lost 7 bases and 3 bases respectively, with 16 bases between them. This CDR3 has 15 residues. The germline V gene has CDR1 MDHEN and CDR2 SYDVKM. This CDR3 is CASNSGGTGGNTIYF. CDR3 sequence (DNA): TGTGCCAGCAACTCTGGGGGGACTGGTGGAAACACCATATATTTT.

V is TRBV4-3 and J is TRBJ2-2; 11 nucleotides align to TRBD1. CDR3 length: 17 amino acids. J was trimmed by 2 bases and V by 2 bases; bases with no gene match: 4. The germline CDR1 and CDR2 sequences are LGHNA and YSLEER. CDR3 bases: TGCGCCAGCAGCCAACGGACAGGGGGCGGAAACACCGGGGAGCTGTTTTTT. Encoded protein: CASSQRTGGGNTGELFF.

This chain joins TRBV2 and TRBJ1-5; perhaps TRBD1 as D (5 bases). V was shortened by 8 bases and J by 3 bases, with 17 bases between the two germline ends. The CDR3 contains 15 residues. The germline CDR1 and CDR2 sequences are SNHLY and FYNNEI. CDR3 coding DNA: TGTGCCAGCCGCACGGACAAAGGATTCAATCAGCCCCAGCATTTT. The encoded protein is CASRTDKGFNQPQHF.

The DNA for the CDR3 is TGTGCCAGCGGTTTCGCGATTAGCAATCAGCCCCAGCATTTT. Translated: CASGFAISNQPQHF. The gene calls are TRBV5-5 and TRBJ1-5, with D hard to call. This CDR3 has 14 amino acids. Trimming cost V 7 bases and J 0 bases, with 11 bases left between them. CDR1 and CDR2 (germline): SGHKS, YYEKEE (reference sequence).

The V call is TRBV9, the J call TRBJ2-2; 7 bases match TRBD1. The germline V gene encodes CDR1 SGDLS and CDR2 YYNGEE. This CDR3 has 19 residues. The V segment lost 1 base and the J segment 4 bases; nucleotides outside the gene matches: 16. CDR3 coding DNA: TGTGCCAGCAGCGTACACCTACCTCGGACAGGTGGGAGCACCGGGGAGCTGTTTTTT. Its protein product is CASSVHLPRTGGSTGELFF.

J is TRBJ2-7 and V is TRBV7-9, with 9 bases aligning to TRBD1. Per germline, CDR1 SEHNR and CDR2 FQNEAQ (reference sequence). Losses at the gene ends were 2 bases for V and 2 bases for J; bases not matched to a gene: 4. This CDR3 contains 15 residues. CDR3 nucleotides: TGTGCCAGCAGCTTACCGGGACAGGGAACCTACGAGCAGTACTTC. Encoded protein: CASSLPGQGTYEQYF.

The V call is TRBV29-1, the J call TRBJ2-5; 7 bases align to TRBD2. The trim removed 3 bases at V and 5 bases at J, leaving 6 bases unmatched. Looked up from germline, CDR1 is SQVTM and CDR2 is ANQGSEA. There are 13 residues in the CDR3. The chain's CDR3 is CSVDLAGRETQYF. As DNA, the CDR3 is TGCAGCGTTGATTTAGCGGGTCGGGAGACCCAGTACTTC. Combining the CDR3 with reference TRBV29-1 and TRBJ2-5 gives the whole variable domain SAVISQKPSRDICQRGTSLTIQCQVDSQVTMMFWYRQQPGQSLTLIATANQGSEATYESGFVIDKFPISRPNLTFSTLTVSNMSPEDSSIYLCSVDLAGRETQYFGPGTRLLVL.